Described below is a single TCR beta chain sequence and its context. Antigen: not known. This specimen belongs to a study of pediatric ulcerative colitis. The survey-level immunoSEQ assay was used. Assay: immunoSEQ multiplex PCR; the TCRdb copy retains only in-frame clones and omits some. The table lists 13,000 to 15,000 clones, over 80% of them singletons. Germline V CDR1 and CDR2: MNHNS, SASEGT. The CDR3 runs 14 residues. Trimming stripped 4 bases from V and 7 bases from J, with 13 bases between. Regarding the study as a whole: Clonal expansions reduced rectal repertoire diversity in acute severe colitis. Ulcerative colitis patients shared more blood-rectal clones than controls.

The diagnostic colonoscopy in ulcerative colitis patients preceded any immunosuppressive treatment. Specimen: blood. The sequence was collected from a boy between 5 and 17 years old with moderate ulcerative colitis. V is TRBV6-1 and J is TRBJ1-4, with unresolved D. The CDR3 DNA reads TGTGCCAGCAGTGGAGGCGCGCCGGGTGAAAAACTGTTTTTT. Translated, it gives CASSGGAPGEKLFF.